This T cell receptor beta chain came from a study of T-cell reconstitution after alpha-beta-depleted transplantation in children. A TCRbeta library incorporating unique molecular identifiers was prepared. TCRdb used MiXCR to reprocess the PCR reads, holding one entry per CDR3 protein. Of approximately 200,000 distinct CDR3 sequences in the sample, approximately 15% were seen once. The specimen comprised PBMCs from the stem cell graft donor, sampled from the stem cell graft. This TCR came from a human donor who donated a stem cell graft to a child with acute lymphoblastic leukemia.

CDR3 sequence reads: CATGFNGRDHAGANVLTF. The CDR3 DNA reads as TGTGCCACCGGATTCAATGGCAGGGACCACGCTGGGGCCAACGTCCTGACTTTC. J is TRBJ2-6 and V is TRBV10-3; D is tentatively TRBD1 or TRBD2 (5 bases each). V lost 10 bases and J lost 2, with 24 bases in between. CDR1 is ENHRY and CDR2 is SYGVKD in the germline V gene. This CDR3 is 18 amino acids long.